This record concerns one T cell receptor beta chain sequence. Its antigen is still unknown. This sample was included in a study of CD8 T cells in ankylosing spondylitis. V lost 10 bases to trimming and J lost 4 bases, with 13 bases between them. The CDR3 is 12 amino acids. Per the germline V gene, CDR1 is SGHTA and CDR2 is FQGNSA. The authors made TCR beta libraries by quantitative 5'-RACE with molecular barcodes. TCRdb recomputed calls from the 5' RACE reads with MiXCR, one row per CDR3 protein. The sample lists hundreds of thousands of distinct CDR3 sequences; approximately 17% were seen once. Study outcomes and limitations: Reports say disease-linked clones showed up significantly more in matched ankylosing spondylitis synovial fluid. Peripheral blood samples showed relatively rare disease-linked clones, and these clones were CD8+. A TCR beta motif made of fewer than 10 highly homologous variants seemed typical of ankylosing spondylitis blood. Some motif variants had been reported before (in reactive arthritis synovial fluid and blood).

Material: blood, either unsorted or a sorted T cell fraction (not recorded which). This TCR came from a male donor with ankylosing spondylitis. The chain couples TRBV7-2 to TRBJ1-2, with a tentative D call TRBD1 (5 bases). The CDR3 region is CAIFDSPYGYTF. CDR3 in DNA: TGTGCCATCTTTGACAGCCCCTATGGCTACACCTTC.